This TCR beta chain originates from a study of T-cell memory formation after mild COVID-19 (dated by TCRdb to about 2021). Describing the broader study: TCR sequence clusters from the two donors were largely donor specific. Longitudinal TCRalpha and TCRbeta repertoire sequencing tracked T-cell clones expanding and contracting after mild COVID-19 in two donors. Two young, previously healthy adult volunteers, one female and one male, were included in the cohort.

In this sample, this clonotype turned up a few times. This receptor's antigen is unknown. Base qualities are not at hand, and no much larger clone is one base apart. The investigation overall reported the following: Only a couple of mild cases were covered in the study, and larger cohorts including severe cases with pre-infection samples were considered necessary. Balanced CD4/CD8 phenotypes were observed for clones contracting from day 15 to 85, whereas a bias towards CD4+ was observed for a second wave of clones expanding from day 15 to 37. Contracting CD4+ clones turned up mainly in the CM and EM memory subsets, whereas EMRA was where CD8+ clones were enriched. Some responding clones were found in pre-infection memory, which suggests that pre-existing cross-reactive memory T cells took part in the SARS-CoV-2 response. SARS-CoV-2 specificity of the second-wave clones peaking on day 37 was not confirmed.

PBMCs were isolated by Ficoll-Paque density gradient centrifugation. Sequenced using an Illumina NovaSeq 6000. TCRalpha and TCRbeta cDNA libraries were built by 5'RACE with constant-segment primers, adding sample barcodes and unique molecular identifiers. Trizol reagent was used to extract RNA from every sample. The libraries were amplified in two PCR steps, and the second step added a second sample barcode and Illumina TruSeq adapters. The libraries were sequenced on an Illumina NovaSeq using 2 x 150 bp paired-end reads. In the authors' own workflow: The reads were demultiplexed and collapsed into UMI-guided consensus sequences using migec v1.2.7. Using mixcr v2.1.11, UMI consensuses were aligned to TRA and TRB V and J templates and then assembled into clonotypes. Expanded or contracted clonotypes were those called significant by both edgeR and NoisET, with noise models trained on biological replicates. For edgeR calls, a false discovery rate-adjusted p below 0.01 and a log2 fold-change threshold of 1 were applied. As an exploratory analysis of dynamics, PCA with hierarchical clustering was applied to max-normalized trajectories of the 1000 most abundant clonotypes. Separately sequenced CD4+ and CD8+ repertoires were used to assign the CD4 or CD8 phenotype of responding clones. TCRdb trimmed public reads at Q25 via fastp, called clones via MiXCR and kept in-frame beta chains. Rows matching on CDR3 protein sequence are summarized as one entry with the most common DNA and genes. Here the V and J calls rest on TCRdb's processing, not on the authors' analysis. The sample contains 350,000 or so distinct CDR3 sequences, 10% to 15% of them found a single time. Of the sample, roughly 23% is held by the ten largest clones.

The CDR3 holds 15 amino acids from the cysteine to the phenylalanine. The CDR3 DNA has 45 bases and is translated from base 1. CDR1 SGHRS and CDR2 YFSETQ are derived from the germline V gene. Cut back by 4 bases and 0 bases, the V and J ends lie 12 bases apart. The chain couples TRBV5-1 to TRBJ2-3; matching of 5 bases hints at TRBD2 as the D gene. The receptor's source is a man aged 18-30 years who had mild COVID-19 (a few samples of this study predate the infection). The sample titles of this study are shuffled in the database, so cell type and time point are left out; the donor was told from shared clones. Sequenced input: PBMCs or a T cell subset sorted from them (not recorded which). CDR3 protein: CASSVDFSSTDTQYF. The DNA is TGCGCCAGCAGCGTGGACTTCTCTAGCACAGATACGCAGTATTTT.